What follows are 18 T cell receptor beta chains derived from one specimen sequenced in a study of CD8+ T cells in alopecia areata. Specified treatment: oral pan-JAK inhibitor, 5-10 mg twice daily. Isolated RNA was reverse transcribed into cDNA used as the sequencing template. TCRdb keeps only in-frame clones here, not all; method: immunoSEQ multiplex PCR. The sample shows approximately 280,000 clones, 55% to 70% of them seen only once. The source material was CD4+ T cells sorted from blood, sampled at week 24, from a patient treated with tofacitinib. All receptors derive from a human donor with alopecia areata.

In its sample, this clone was seen a few times. V usage is TRBV4-1 and J usage is TRBJ1-2; D not certain. Between the trimmed V and J ends, which lost 0 bases and 7 bases, there was a span of 6 bases. Per the germline V gene, CDR1 is MGHRA and CDR2 is YSYEKL. The CDR3 covers 12 residues. CDR3 residues: CASSQELIGYTF. The CDR3 bases are TGCGCCAGCAGCCAAGAGTTGATTGGCTACACCTTC.

The V and J genes are TRBV29-1 and TRBJ2-1; D is undetermined. The CDR3 is made up of 14 amino acids. The V and J ends lost 5 bases and 0 bases respectively, with 11 bases between them. In germline, CDR1 is SQVTM, CDR2 ANQGSEA. The CDR3 here is CSVRPRSSYNEQFF. CDR3 DNA sequence: TGCAGCGTTAGACCAAGGAGCTCCTACAATGAGCAGTTCTTC.

The V gene is TRBV10-3, the J gene TRBJ2-5; 7 bases agree with TRBD1. Germline V gene lookup returns CDR1 ENHRY and CDR2 SYGVKD. With V trimmed by 6 bases and J by 3 bases, 1 base remained unmatched. This CDR3 has 12 amino acids. In nucleotides, the CDR3 is TGTGCCATCAGCACAGGGGAAGAGACCCAGTACTTC. Encoded protein: CAISTGEETQYF.

The chain combines TRBV30 with TRBJ2-7; possible D gene TRBD1, 6 bases. Germline CDR1 and CDR2: GTSNPN and SVGIG (reference sequence). V was cut by 0 bases and J by 2 bases, with 14 bases left in between. This CDR3 comprises 15 residues. The CDR3 loop reads CAWSVHSGAPYEQYF. CDR3 DNA: TGTGCCTGGAGTGTACACTCAGGGGCGCCCTACGAGCAGTACTTC.

This chain joins TRBV27 and TRBJ2-5, with no clear D. Trimming removed 2 bases from V and 0 bases from J, with 1 base in between. CDR1 is MNHEY, CDR2 SMNVEV, per germline (reference sequence). This CDR3 comprises 12 residues. The CDR3 coding sequence is TGTGCCAGCAGTTTAAACCAAGAGACCCAGTACTTC. The encoded protein is CASSLNQETQYF.

The CDR3 DNA is TGTGCCATCAGTGAGTTCGGGGGAGATAACTATGGCTACACCTTC. Translation gives CAISEFGGDNYGYTF. The rearrangement links TRBV10-3 to TRBJ1-2; tentatively, D is TRBD1 (5 bases). Germline V CDR1 and CDR2: ENHRY, SYGVKD. The V end was cut by 1 base, the J end by 1 base, with 10 bases between. This CDR3 has 15 residues.

The chain uses TRBV11-1 and TRBJ2-7; D uncertain. Germline values: CDR1 SGHAT, CDR2 FQDESV (reference sequence). The CDR3 is 14 residues long. The V gene lost 4 bases and the J gene lost 5 bases, with 15 bases spanning the gap. CDR3 sequence: CASSSAGVRHEQYF. DNA for the CDR3: TGTGCCAGCAGCTCGGCTGGGGTACGTCACGAGCAGTACTTC.

This clone occurred a few times. The chain couples TRBV29-1 to TRBJ2-7; D remains unclear. Deletions cut 6 bases from V and 3 bases from J, with 12 bases between. This CDR3 is built from 12 residues. Germline assignment: CDR1 SQVTM and CDR2 ANQGSEA. The CDR3, as DNA: TGCAGCGTCCAACGGCAGGACTACGAGCAGTACTTC. Translated: CSVQRQDYEQYF.

CDR3 residues: CASSQDPFTRNTEAFF. Here the CDR3 DNA reads TGTGCCAGCAGCCAAGATCCCTTTACACGGAACACTGAAGCTTTCTTT. The chain couples TRBV4-2 to TRBJ1-1, with no clear D. CDR1 is LGHNA and CDR2 is YNFKEQ in the germline V gene. Trimming stripped 0 bases from V and 1 base from J, with 12 bases between. The CDR3 loop spans 16 amino acids.

The rearrangement uses TRBV2 and TRBJ1-6; weak D call: TRBD1 (5 bases). V lost 4 bases and J 0 bases, leaving 7 bases between the germline ends. The CDR3 spans 15 residues. The germline CDR1 and CDR2 sequences are SNHLY and FYNNEI. The CDR3 region has the DNA TGTGCCAGCAGTGCCAGGGACTCCTATAATTCACCCCTCCACTTT. It is translated as CASSARDSYNSPLHF.

This chain joins TRBV15 and TRBJ1-5; 8 positions agree with TRBD1. J lost 7 bases, V lost 3 bases, and 5 bases had no gene match. This CDR3 contains 14 residues. CDR1 and CDR2 (germline): LNHNV, YYDKDF (reference sequence). CDR3 sequence: CATSRDRVGQPQHF. The CDR3 DNA is TGTGCCACCAGCAGGGACAGGGTCGGGCAGCCCCAGCATTTT.

With regard to this clone: The sample holds other DNA sequences that translate to the same CDR3. The chain employs TRBV2 and TRBJ2-6; D is uncertain. The CDR3 consists of 15 residues. The V gene's germline CDR1 is SNHLY and CDR2 FYNNEI. Deletions cut 0 bases from V and 2 bases from J, with 5 bases between. This CDR3 is CASSEAGTGANVLTF. Here the CDR3 DNA reads TGTGCCAGCAGTGAAGCAGGGACTGGGGCCAACGTCCTGACTTTC.

A few counts support this clone. The rearrangement links TRBV29-1 to TRBJ2-1; TRBD2 might be the D (5 bases). The CDR3 covers 12 residues. Looked up from germline, CDR1 is SQVTM and CDR2 is ANQGSEA. The V and J ends lost 0 bases and 10 bases respectively, with 10 bases between them. CDR3 DNA sequence: TGCAGCGTTGAAGAGAGGGAGAACGAGCAGTTCTTC. It encodes CSVEERENEQFF.

This chain connects TRBV11-3 to TRBJ2-3; D perhaps matches TRBD2 (5 bases). The V and J ends lost 8 bases and 0 bases respectively, with 12 bases between them. CDR3 length: 14 residues. Germline-derived CDR1 and CDR2 are SGHNT and YENEEA. CDR3 in amino acids: CASGRGSSTDTQYF. In DNA form, the CDR3 reads TGTGCCAGCGGCCGGGGTTCTAGCACAGATACGCAGTATTTT.

The V call is TRBV28, the J call TRBJ2-5; no reliable D call. CDR1 MDHEN and CDR2 SYDVKM come from the germline V gene. The CDR3 runs to 15 residues. V gave up 3 bases and J gave up 4 bases, with 15 bases separating them. DNA for the CDR3: TGTGCCAGCAGTTTTCGGGCCTTCGGAATAGAGACCCAGTACTTC. It translates to CASSFRAFGIETQYF. The full variable domain, rest sourced from reference TRBV28 and TRBJ2-5, is DVKVTQSSRYLVKRTGEKVFLECVQDMDHENMFWYRQDPGLGLRLIYFSYDVKMKEKGDIPEGYSVSREKKERFSLILESASTNQTSMYLCASSFRAFGIETQYFGPGTRLLVL.

This chain uses TRBV29-1 with TRBJ2-4; D may be TRBD2 (6 bases). V was pared by 2 bases and J by 1 base, with 9 bases between. The CDR3 has 14 amino acids. The V gene's germline CDR1 is SQVTM and CDR2 ANQGSEA. The CDR3, as DNA: TGCAGCGTTGAATTGGAGGGGGCCAAAAACATTCAGTACTTC. It encodes CSVELEGAKNIQYF.

The J gene is TRBJ1-2, the V gene TRBV5-4; D gene uncertain. The CDR3 has 13 amino acids. Looked up from germline, CDR1 is SGHNT and CDR2 is YYREEE (reference sequence). Deletions cut 4 bases from V and 3 bases from J, with 10 bases between. Here the CDR3 reads CASSADWDYGYTF. As DNA, the CDR3 is TGTGCCAGCAGCGCGGACTGGGACTATGGCTACACCTTC.

The chain employs TRBV18 and TRBJ2-5; tentative D call: TRBD1 (6 bases). Germline lookup yields CDR1 KGHSH and CDR2 LQKENI. The CDR3 is 15 amino acids. V was cut by 2 bases and J by 5 bases, with 15 bases left in between. CDR3 sequence reads: CASSPSHRDEETQYF. For the CDR3, the DNA is TGTGCCAGCTCACCATCTCACAGGGACGAGGAGACCCAGTACTTC.